This T cell receptor (beta chain) emerged from a study of beta chain features in type 1 diabetes. The CDR3 consists of 14 residues. Germline V lookup: CDR1 SGHRS, CDR2 YFSETQ. V was clipped by 3 bases and J by 7 bases, with 14 bases between them. Isolated RNA was reverse transcribed in full, so expressed TCRB transcripts were sequenced. Repertoires were generated with immunoSEQ multiplex PCR, while TCRdb's copy carries only in-frame clones and drops some. The data contain under 450,000 clones, approximately 14% of them singletons. The sequence was obtained from a man younger than 40 in good health. The sequenced material came from naive CD4+ T cells from blood. This chain connects TRBV5-1 to TRBJ2-4; D is possibly TRBD1 (5 bases). CDR3 nucleotide sequence: TGCGCCAGCAGCTCCCTAGGGGAAGCCAACATTCAGTACTTC. Translated: CASSSLGEANIQYF.